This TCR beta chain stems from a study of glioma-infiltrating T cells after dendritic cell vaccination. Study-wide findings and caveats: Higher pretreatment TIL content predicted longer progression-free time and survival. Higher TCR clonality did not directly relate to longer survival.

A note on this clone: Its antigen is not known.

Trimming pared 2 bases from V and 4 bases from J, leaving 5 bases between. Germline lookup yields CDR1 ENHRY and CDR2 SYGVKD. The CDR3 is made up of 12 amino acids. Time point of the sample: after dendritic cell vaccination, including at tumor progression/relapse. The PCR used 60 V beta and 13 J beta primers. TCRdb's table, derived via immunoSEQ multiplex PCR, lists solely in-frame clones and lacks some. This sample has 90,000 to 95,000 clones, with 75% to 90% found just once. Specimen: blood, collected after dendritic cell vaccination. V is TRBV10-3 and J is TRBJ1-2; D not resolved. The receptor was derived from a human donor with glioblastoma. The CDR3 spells CAISENSYGYTF. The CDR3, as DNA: TGTGCCATCAGTGAGAACAGCTATGGCTACACCTTC.